This TCR beta chain was found in a study of blood T cell repertoires in COVID-19. Overall study context: Both acute and convalescent COVID-19 samples were obtained from the United States, Italy and Spain. PBMCs, B-cell-depleted T cells, or T cells were the source of the cDNA or gDNA that made up the material.

Clinical histories supplied by participants themselves formed the basis of cohort assignment. It was within 2 weeks before study entry that exposed participants met a COVID-19 case. The CDR3 sequence is 11 residues long. V was shortened by 6 bases and J by 7 bases, with 8 bases between the two germline ends. Germline V gives CDR1 MNHEY, CDR2 SVGAGI. Clones were sequenced by immunoSEQ multiplex PCR, and TCRdb holds only the in-frame ones, with some missing. The sample includes 350,000 to 400,000 clones, 90% to 95% seen only once; the top ten take about 0.83%. The sequenced material came from PBMCs or T cells enriched from blood (not recorded which). The receptor was isolated from a woman aged 40 to 50 who had been exposed to COVID-19. The rearrangement uses TRBV6-5 and TRBJ2-3; D perhaps matches TRBD1 (6 bases). DNA of the CDR3: TGTGCCAGCAGGGACAGCTATACGCAGTATTTT. Translation: CASRDSYTQYF.